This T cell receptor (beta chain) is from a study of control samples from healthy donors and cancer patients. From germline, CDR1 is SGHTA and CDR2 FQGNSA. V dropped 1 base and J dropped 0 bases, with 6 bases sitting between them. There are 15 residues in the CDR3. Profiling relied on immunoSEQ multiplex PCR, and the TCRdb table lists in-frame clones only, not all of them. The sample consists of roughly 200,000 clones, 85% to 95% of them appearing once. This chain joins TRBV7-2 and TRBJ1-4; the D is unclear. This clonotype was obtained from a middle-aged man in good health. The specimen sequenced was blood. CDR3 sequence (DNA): TGTGCCAGCAGCTTAGGGGCGGCAACTAATGAAAAACTGTTTTTT. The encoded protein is CASSLGAATNEKLFF.